These 18 T cell receptor beta chains originate from one sample sequenced in a study of T cells after yellow fever vaccination. Using its own MiXCR run on the 5' RACE reads, TCRdb lists one record per CDR3 protein. The table has 300,000 or so distinct CDR3 sequences, about an eighth seen once; the top ten hold roughly 0.5%. This material consisted of CD4+ T cells sorted from PBMCs, taken 45 days after the yellow fever booster vaccination. The source of these receptors is a man between 25 and 39 years old who received the YFV17D yellow fever vaccine.

In its sample, this clonotype was seen many times. The genes are TRBV29-1 and TRBJ2-5; TRBD1 agrees at 11 bases. This CDR3 comprises 14 residues. Germline loops: CDR1 SQVTM, CDR2 ANQGSEA. J gave up 5 bases and V 3 bases, and 5 bases lay outside the gene matches. CDR3 sequence reads: CSVDGTGGLETQYF. In DNA form, the CDR3 reads TGCAGCGTTGATGGGACAGGGGGTTTGGAGACCCAGTACTTC.

This clonotype showed up many times. The gene calls are TRBV10-3 and TRBJ1-1; D unresolved. V was shortened by 2 bases and J by 1 base, with 5 bases between the two germline ends. This CDR3 is built from 13 residues. Germline CDR1 is ENHRY and CDR2 is SYGVKD. CDR3 residues: CAISETENTEAFF. The CDR3 nucleotides read TGTGCCATCAGTGAGACAGAGAACACTGAAGCTTTCTTT.

This clonotype has a count of ten or more. The V gene is TRBV6-5, the J gene TRBJ2-7, with no clear D. Germline CDR1 MNHEY, CDR2 SVGAGI. There are 12 residues in the CDR3. V lost 6 bases and J 5 bases, leaving 11 bases between the germline ends. CDR3 sequence (DNA): TGTGCCAGCAGCCCGGAGAGAGACGAGCAGTACTTC. Amino acids: CASSPERDEQYF.

The chain joins TRBV3-1 to TRBJ2-1; 8 nucleotides line up with TRBD2. CDR3 size: 16 residues. With V trimmed by 1 base and J by 7 bases, 9 bases remained unmatched. The germline CDR1 and CDR2 sequences are LGHDT and YNNKEL (reference sequence). The CDR3 region is CASSQGTSGSLNEQFF. CDR3 DNA: TGTGCCAGCAGCCAAGGAACGAGCGGGAGTCTAAATGAGCAGTTCTTC.

The rearrangement uses TRBV7-8 and TRBJ2-1, with 10 bases aligning to TRBD2. Germline-derived CDR1 and CDR2 are SGHVS and FQNEAQ. The CDR3 runs 14 residues. Trimming at V came to 5 bases and at J to 14 bases, leaving 12 bases not matched to a gene. This CDR3 reads CASSRTGTSDEKFF. The CDR3 nucleotides are TGTGCCAGCAGCAGGACCGGGACTAGCGACGAGAAGTTCTTC.

This chain links TRBV19 with TRBJ1-5, with 8 positions matching TRBD1. Germline trimming cut 3 bases from V and 6 bases from J; bases unmatched to any gene: 7. CDR1 is LNHDA, CDR2 SQIVND, per germline (reference sequence). This CDR3 has 15 amino acids. The CDR3 region is CASSISQGASQPQHF. The CDR3 DNA is TGTGCCAGTAGTATCTCCCAGGGGGCAAGTCAGCCCCAGCATTTT.

This clonotype appeared a few times. The chain combines TRBV5-6 with TRBJ2-7; 7 positions match TRBD1. The germline gives CDR1 SGHDT, CDR2 YYEEEE. Trimming at V came to 3 bases and at J to 3 bases, leaving 3 bases not matched to a gene. CDR3 length: 13 residues. CDR3 protein: CASSWGQNYEQYF. The CDR3 region has the DNA TGTGCCAGCAGCTGGGGACAGAACTACGAGCAGTACTTC.

This clonotype came up a few times. The rearrangement uses TRBV7-3 and TRBJ2-1; 8 bases align to TRBD2. Unmatched junction bases numbered 10, after V lost 5 bases and J lost 1 base. CDR3 size: 17 residues. Germline V lookup: CDR1 SGHTA, CDR2 FQGTGA. CDR3 sequence (DNA): TGTGCCAGCAGCGTACGGCATACTAGCGGTTCCTACAATGAGCAGTTCTTC. It yields the protein CASSVRHTSGSYNEQFF.

This clonotype has only a few counts. The gene calls are TRBV12-3 or TRBV12-4 and TRBJ2-1; TRBD2 matches 13 bases. J gave up 5 bases and V 6 bases, and 10 bases lay outside the gene matches. The CDR3 contains 17 residues. The CDR3 DNA sequence: TGTGCCAGCAGGTACTCGGGGGGACTAGCGGGAAACAATGAGCAGTTCTTC. As protein: CASRYSGGLAGNNEQFF.

Concerning this clonotype itself: The junction shows a germline mismatch at one end, possibly a read error. This chain connects TRBV6-2 or TRBV6-3 to TRBJ2-7, with 9 bases identical to TRBD2. Germline V gene data show CDR1 as MNHEY and CDR2 as SVGEGT. The CDR3 runs to 11 residues. The CDR3 reads CDSGRKRKQYF. CDR3 nucleotides: TGTGACAGCGGGAGGAAAAGGAAGCAGTACTTC.

This chain uses TRBV7-2 with TRBJ2-1; D not resolved. The CDR3 has 14 residues. Germline assignment: CDR1 SGHTA and CDR2 FQGNSA. V lost 10 bases and J lost 0, with 13 bases in between. CDR3 residues: CATTQGSSYNEQFF. As DNA, the CDR3 is TGTGCCACTACCCAAGGAAGCTCCTACAATGAGCAGTTCTTC.

The rearrangement joins TRBV18 to TRBJ1-1; unclear D gene. Looked up from germline, CDR1 is KGHSH and CDR2 is LQKENI. The CDR3 spans 15 residues. Trimming pared 1 base from V and 3 bases from J, leaving 12 bases between. The CDR3 sequence: CASSPRQGGDTEAFF. In DNA, the CDR3 is TGTGCCAGCTCACCACGGCAAGGAGGAGACACTGAAGCTTTCTTT.

The rearrangement uses TRBV7-9 and TRBJ1-1, with D hard to call. CDR3 length: 14 amino acids. Germline CDR1 is SEHNR and CDR2 is FQNEAQ (reference sequence). V lost 4 bases and J lost 8, with 17 bases in between. This CDR3 reads CASSSTYTTPEAFF. The CDR3 nucleotides read TGTGCCAGCAGCTCAACTTACACGACCCCGGAAGCTTTCTTT.

This clonotype has ten or more counts. Here the CDR3 reads CSSSGGETQYF. The CDR3 region has the DNA TGCAGCTCGTCAGGGGGGGAGACCCAGTACTTC. The chain is built from TRBV29-1 and TRBJ2-5, with a tentative D call TRBD1 (7 bases). CDR1 and CDR2 from the germline V gene are SQVTM and ANQGSEA. CDR3 size: 11 residues. V shed 8 bases and J shed 5 bases, with 12 bases lying between them. The complete variable domain, with remaining parts taken from reference TRBV29-1 and TRBJ2-5, reads SAVISQKPSRDICQRGTSLTIQCQVDSQVTMMFWYRQQPGQSLTLIATANQGSEATYESGFVIDKFPISRPNLTFSTLTVSNMSPEDSSIYLCSSSGGETQYFGPGTRLLVL.

The chain joins TRBV6-5 to TRBJ2-7; D may be TRBD1 or TRBD2 (5 bases each). The V gene lost 6 bases and the J gene lost 0 bases, with 15 bases spanning the gap. Looked up from germline, CDR1 is MNHEY and CDR2 is SVGAGI. There are 15 residues in the CDR3. The DNA of the CDR3 is TGTGCCAGCAGAGGTGGGACGGCGAGCTCCTACGAGCAGTACTTC. It yields the protein CASRGGTASSYEQYF.

The rearrangement links TRBV7-6 to TRBJ2-5; possibly TRBD2 for D (5 bases). Trimming took 5 bases from V and 0 from J, leaving 16 bases between them. The CDR3 is made up of 16 amino acids. Germline assignment: CDR1 SGHVS and CDR2 FNYEAQ. The CDR3 is CASSRRGGHNQETQYF. CDR3 DNA sequence: TGTGCCAGCAGCCGCCGTGGCGGGCACAACCAAGAGACCCAGTACTTC.

The CDR3 nucleotides are TGTGCCAGCAGCGTAACGTCGGGCAATGAGCAGTTCTTC. Its translation is CASSVTSGNEQFF. This sequence joins TRBV9 and TRBJ2-1; D gene ambiguous. This CDR3 comprises 13 residues. Germline CDR1 is SGDLS and CDR2 is YYNGEE. V gave up 1 base and J gave up 6 bases, with 8 bases separating them. Combining the CDR3 with reference TRBV9 and TRBJ2-1 gives the whole variable domain DSGVTQTPKHLITATGQRVTLRCSPRSGDLSVYWYQQSLDQGLQFLIQYYNGEERAKGNILERFSAQQFPDLHSELNLSSLELGDSALYFCASSVTSGNEQFFGPGTRLTVL.

The J gene is TRBJ1-1, the V gene TRBV20-1; D is possibly TRBD1 (5 bases). The CDR3 loop spans 16 amino acids. V lost 0 bases, J lost 1 base, and 15 bases lay in between. Germline CDR1 reads DFQATT; CDR2 reads SNEGSKA (reference sequence). CDR3 loop: CSARDWMGTENTEAFF. The CDR3 DNA reads TGCAGTGCTAGAGATTGGATGGGGACCGAGAACACTGAAGCTTTCTTT.